This T cell receptor beta chain was obtained from a study of T-cell reconstitution after alpha-beta-depleted transplantation in children. This CDR3 is built from 16 residues. Germline V gives CDR1 SGHTA, CDR2 FQGNSA. V lost 1 base, J lost 6 bases, and 8 bases stayed unmatched. Unique molecular identifiers tagged the TCRbeta library. Each CDR3 protein gets one entry after TCRdb re-called the PCR reads with MiXCR. The sample has 600,000 to 700,000 distinct CDR3 sequences, roughly 15% seen once. This clonotype showed up many times. This chain connects TRBV7-2 to TRBJ2-3; 9 bases are a match to TRBD2. The sequencing here drew on PBMCs from the stem cell graft donor, taken from the stem cell graft. The clonotype originates from a human donor who donated a stem cell graft to a child with acute myeloid leukemia. CDR3 amino acids: CASSLGKRGVGDTQYF. The CDR3 nucleotides read TGTGCCAGCAGCTTAGGGAAGCGGGGGGTAGGGGATACGCAGTATTTT.